Listed below are T cell receptor beta chains from one sample, sequenced in a study of blood T cell repertoires in COVID-19. The assay was immunoSEQ multiplex PCR, and TCRdb's table has in-frame clones only and misses some. Here the sample spans fewer than 85,000 clones, roughly 80% being singletons. What was sequenced was peripheral blood. The receptors come from a woman aged 60-75 years with acute or convalescent COVID-19. CDR3s include the opening cysteine and the closing phenylalanine or tryptophan. D genes are given only for firm matches. A row's size may be missing; if present it is once, few, many or a size class.

TRBD2	TRBV4-2	TRBJ2-3	-	CASSQDREAGGLVTDTQYF	TGTGCCAGCAGCCAAGATAGGGAAGCGGGGGGGCTTGTCACAGATACGCAGTATTTT
-	TRBV27	TRBJ2-7	once	CASRGQVSYEQYF	TGTGCCAGCAGGGGGCAGGTCTCCTACGAGCAGTACTTC
-	TRBV20-1	TRBJ1-2	-	CSAAPDYGYTF	TGCAGTGCTGCTCCGGACTATGGCTACACCTTC
TRBD2	TRBV4-1	TRBJ2-3	few	CASSQKSGGAVDTQYF	TGCGCCAGCAGCCAAAAAAGCGGGGGGGCAGTGGATACGCAGTATTTT
-	TRBV19	TRBJ1-5	once	CASSHLRGISNQPQHF	TGTGCCAGTAGCCACCTTCGGGGAATTAGCAATCAGCCCCAGCATTTT
-	TRBV11-1	TRBJ1-1	-	CASSLNRVGEAFF	TGTGCCAGCAGCTTAAACAGGGTAGGTGAAGCTTTCTTT
TRBD1	TRBV5-1	TRBJ1-6	-	CASSPGTGRNSPLHF	TGCGCCAGCAGCCCGGGGACAGGGAGAAATTCACCCCTCCACTTT
TRBD2	TRBV7-8	TRBJ2-1	-	CASRQTSGGATDEQFF	TGTGCCAGCAGACAGACTAGCGGGGGGGCGACGGATGAGCAGTTCTTC
-	TRBV6-5	TRBJ1-1	once	CASSVRGRTEAFF	TGTGCCAGCAGCGTCCGGGGGAGAACTGAAGCTTTCTTT
TRBD1	TRBV5-6	TRBJ1-2	-	CASSLDGTGGWNGYTF	TGTGCCAGCAGCTTGGACGGGACAGGGGGATGGAATGGCTACACCTTC
TRBD1	TRBV27	TRBJ1-1	-	CASNTQGGLYAFF	TGTGCCAGCAATACACAGGGGGGATTGTATGCTTTCTTT
-	TRBV27	TRBJ1-2	-	CASSPGRGVNYGYTF	TGTGCCAGCAGTCCGGGCAGGGGTGTGAACTATGGCTACACCTTC
-	TRBV6-1	TRBJ2-2	-	CASSEEGSRGSNTGELFF	TGTGCCAGCAGTGAAGAGGGGTCAAGGGGCTCTAACACCGGGGAGCTGTTTTTT
TRBD2	TRBV6-1	TRBJ2-3	once	CASSEGLAGSTDTQYF	TGTGCCAGCAGTGAGGGACTAGCGGGGAGCACAGATACGCAGTATTTT
TRBD2	TRBV30	TRBJ2-7	-	CAWSGTSGGYEQYF	TGTGCCTGGAGTGGGACTAGCGGGGGGTACGAGCAGTACTTC
TRBD1	TRBV5-1	TRBJ1-4	-	CASSLSGTGSEKLFF	TGCGCCAGCAGCTTATCCGGGACAGGGAGCGAAAAACTGTTTTTT
TRBD1	TRBV6-5	TRBJ1-4	-	CASSQDRVRKLFF	TGTGCCAGCAGTCAGGACAGGGTGCGAAAACTGTTTTTT
TRBD1	TRBV5-6	TRBJ1-5	-	CASSPGTGNSNQPQHF	TGTGCCAGCAGCCCGGGGACAGGGAATAGCAATCAGCCCCAGCATTTT
-	TRBV2	TRBJ2-5	-	CASDDGGGGKKTQYF	TGTGCCAGCGATGACGGGGGAGGAGGCAAGAAGACCCAGTACTTC
TRBD1	TRBV7-9	TRBJ1-1	-	CASSALTGGVTEAFF	TGTGCCAGCAGCGCACTGACAGGGGGCGTCACTGAAGCTTTCTTT
-	TRBV5-6	TRBJ1-4	-	CASSLGRSNEKLFF	TGTGCCAGCAGCTTGGGCAGAAGTAATGAAAAACTGTTTTTT
TRBD2	TRBV7-2	TRBJ2-7	-	CASSFSGGSEQYF	TGTGCCAGCAGCTTTAGCGGGGGAAGCGAGCAGTACTTC
-	TRBV7-3	TRBJ2-1	-	CASSPNHNEQFF	TGTGCCAGCAGCCCTAACCACAATGAGCAGTTCTTC
TRBD1	TRBV5-1	TRBJ1-5	-	CASSLGGGASNQPQHF	TGCGCCAGCAGCTTGGGAGGGGGCGCGAGCAATCAGCCCCAGCATTTT
TRBD2	TRBV7-3	TRBJ2-5	-	CASSPLGAGGRETQYF	TGTGCCAGCAGCCCCCTAGGAGCGGGGGGACGAGAGACCCAGTACTTC
TRBD2	TRBV9	TRBJ2-2	-	CASSRSGGLTNTGELFF	TGTGCCAGCAGCAGAAGCGGGGGCCTTACTAACACCGGGGAGCTGTTTTTT
-	TRBV11-1	TRBJ2-1	-	CASSLRTVNEQFF	TGTGCCAGCAGCCTACGGACAGTAAATGAGCAGTTCTTC
TRBD1	TRBV6-6	TRBJ1-6	-	CASSQRDRGFESPLHF	TGTGCCAGCAGTCAAAGGGACAGGGGGTTTGAATCACCCCTCCACTTT
TRBD1	TRBV4-1	TRBJ2-1	-	CASKGTGALNEQFF	TGCGCCAGCAAAGGAACAGGGGCTCTCAATGAGCAGTTCTTC